A selection of T cell receptor beta chains follows, all from one sample in a study of identifying expanded T cells in peripheral blood. Sequencing was performed with immunoSEQ multiplex PCR; in TCRdb, only in-frame clones are kept and a portion is missing. The data show some 78,000 clones, roughly four fifths seen once. The material sequenced was blood. The origin of the receptors is a person aged 18 to 75 in good health. The CDR3 runs from the conserved cysteine through the conserved F or W. A D gene is named only where the DNA matches it firmly. Size is stated for part of the rows, as once, few or many counts, or as a class when the clone is expanded.

size,D,J,V,CDR3,DNA
-,-,TRBJ2-5,TRBV6-5,CASSYARGTQYF,TGTGCCAGCAGTTACGCTCGGGGGACCCAGTACTTC
-,-,TRBJ1-2,TRBV14,CASSQAITPNYGYTF,TGTGCCAGCAGCCAAGCGATAACTCCAAACTATGGCTACACCTTC
-,TRBD1,TRBJ2-7,TRBV6-5,CAIRGQVGEQYF,TGTGCCATAAGGGGGCAAGTAGGCGAGCAGTACTTC
once,-,TRBJ1-2,TRBV18,CASSPSGDYYGYTF,TGTGCCAGCTCACCTTCAGGGGACTACTATGGCTACACCTTC
-,-,TRBJ1-2,TRBV4-2,CASSQVIGGYGYTF,TGTGCCAGCAGCCAAGTAATAGGGGGCTATGGCTACACCTTC
-,TRBD1,TRBJ1-5,TRBV4-1,CASSQPYRGSNQPQHF,TGCGCCAGCAGCCAACCGTACAGGGGCAGCAATCAGCCCCAGCATTTT
-,TRBD1,TRBJ2-7,TRBV18,CASSPWDRGSYEQYF,TGTGCCAGCTCACCGTGGGACAGGGGCTCCTACGAGCAGTACTTC
once,-,TRBJ2-3,TRBV7-6,CASSPLGDTRGTDTQYF,TGTGCCAGCAGCCCCTTAGGGGACACTCGTGGCACAGATACGCAGTATTTT
-,-,TRBJ1-1,TRBV6-5,CASTPPGGNTEAFF,TGTGCCAGCACCCCCCCCGGGGGAAACACTGAAGCTTTCTTT
-,TRBD1,TRBJ2-2,TRBV7-8,CASSEKDRGRGELFF,TGTGCCAGCAGCGAAAAGGACAGGGGGAGGGGGGAGCTGTTTTTT
-,TRBD1,TRBJ2-5,TRBV7-9,CASSLNAGQGLGETQYF,TGTGCCAGCAGCTTAAACGCGGGACAGGGGTTAGGAGAGACCCAGTACTTC
few,TRBD1,TRBJ1-5,TRBV19,CASSPTGTEHQPQHF,TGTGCCAGTAGTCCGACCGGGACAGAACATCAGCCCCAGCATTTT
once,-,TRBJ1-5,TRBV4-1,CASSQEASDYSNQPQHF,TGCGCCAGCAGCCAAGAGGCGTCAGATTATAGCAATCAGCCCCAGCATTTT
-,TRBD2,TRBJ2-1,TRBV5-1,CASSPTSGTYEQFF,TGCGCCAGCAGCCCGACTAGCGGGACATATGAGCAGTTCTTC
once,-,TRBJ1-1,TRBV30,CAWSFLGSMNTEAFF,TGTGCCTGGAGTTTTCTCGGGAGCATGAACACTGAAGCTTTCTTT
once,-,TRBJ1-1,TRBV6-6,CASSLAGQNTEAFF,TGTGCCAGCAGTTTAGCAGGACAGAACACTGAAGCTTTCTTT
-,TRBD1,TRBJ2-5,TRBV5-1,CASSIGQGQETQYF,TGCGCCAGCAGTATCGGACAGGGACAAGAGACCCAGTACTTC
-,TRBD2,TRBJ2-7,TRBV29-1,CSVVWRETRFAYEQYF,TGCAGCGTTGTTTGGCGGGAGACCCGGTTCGCCTACGAGCAGTACTTC
-,TRBD2,TRBJ2-1,TRBV5-4,CASSFGREGQMGQFF,TGTGCCAGCTCCTTTGGGCGGGAGGGCCAGATGGGGCAGTTCTTC
-,-,TRBJ1-2,TRBV13,CASSLVVRASLANYGYTF,TGTGCCAGCAGCTTAGTTGTAAGGGCTTCCTTAGCTAACTATGGCTACACCTTC
once,TRBD2,TRBJ2-3,TRBV11-3,CASSSGGDTQYF,TGTGCCAGCAGCTCGGGGGGAGATACGCAGTATTTT
-,-,TRBJ2-3,TRBV6-6,CASSRLTDLRADTQYF,TGTGCCAGCAGCCGTCTCACAGATCTCAGGGCAGATACGCAGTATTTT
-,-,TRBJ2-5,TRBV5-1,CASSLDQETQYF,TGCGCCAGCAGCTTGGACCAAGAGACCCAGTACTTC
-,-,TRBJ2-5,TRBV5-4,CASSPTPQETQYF,TGTGCCAGCAGCCCTACCCCACAAGAGACCCAGTACTTC
-,TRBD2,TRBJ2-1,TRBV19,CASSALPGLVYNEQFF,TGTGCCAGTAGTGCTCTACCGGGACTAGTCTACAATGAGCAGTTCTTC
-,TRBD1,TRBJ2-2,TRBV9,CASSDDRGNTGELFF,TGTGCCAGCAGCGATGACAGGGGAAACACCGGGGAGCTGTTTTTT
-,-,TRBJ2-2,TRBV11-3,CASSFRPGQVGTGELFF,TGTGCCAGCAGCTTTAGGCCTGGGCAGGTCGGCACCGGGGAGCTGTTTTTT
-,TRBD1,TRBJ2-3,TRBV7-2,CASSVRLTGSTDTQYF,TGTGCCAGCAGCGTAAGGTTGACAGGGAGCACAGATACGCAGTATTTT
-,TRBD2,TRBJ2-7,TRBV7-6,CASSPGTSYEQYF,TGTGCCAGCAGCCCGGGGACTAGCTACGAGCAGTACTTC
-,TRBD2,TRBJ2-3,TRBV19,CASSPPGGLAGRSSDTQYF,TGTGCCAGTAGTCCACCGGGGGGACTAGCGGGAAGGAGTTCAGATACGCAGTATTTT
-,TRBD2,TRBJ2-6,TRBV9,CASSVLAGTSGANVLTF,TGTGCCAGCAGCGTACTAGCGGGGACGTCTGGGGCCAACGTCCTGACTTTC
-,-,TRBJ2-3,TRBV18,CASSPPDPLAPNGATQYF,TGTGCCAGCTCACCACCGGACCCCTTAGCGCCCAACGGGGCTACGCAGTATTTT
few,TRBD1,TRBJ1-2,TRBV30,CAWIGTGYYGYTF,TGTGCCTGGATTGGGACAGGGTACTATGGCTACACCTTC
-,-,TRBJ2-3,TRBV19,CASSIIRAATDTQYF,TGTGCCAGTAGTATAATTCGGGCTGCCACAGATACGCAGTATTTT
-,TRBD2,TRBJ2-1,TRBV18,CASSPSGTSDNEQFF,TGTGCCAGCTCACCTTCCGGGACTAGCGACAATGAGCAGTTCTTC
-,-,TRBJ2-5,TRBV7-9,CASSPVGQETQYF,TGTGCCAGCAGCCCCGTTGGACAAGAGACCCAGTACTTC
-,-,TRBJ1-1,TRBV29-1,CSVVISRVNTEAFF,TGCAGCGTTGTGATAAGTCGGGTGAACACTGAAGCTTTCTTT
-,-,TRBJ2-3,TRBV4-1,CASSQEEGASTDTQYF,TGCGCCAGCAGCCAAGAAGAAGGGGCTAGCACAGATACGCAGTATTTT
-,TRBD2,TRBJ2-1,TRBV7-3,CASSPSRTSGRGEQFF,TGTGCCAGCAGCCCCTCTCGGACTAGCGGGAGGGGTGAGCAGTTCTTC
-,TRBD2,TRBJ2-3,TRBV4-2,CASSPGLASDTQYF,TGTGCCAGCAGCCCAGGACTAGCATCAGATACGCAGTATTTT
-,-,TRBJ2-5,TRBV7-2,CASSLALGGEETQYF,TGTGCCAGCAGCTTAGCATTAGGCGGGGAAGAGACCCAGTACTTC
-,-,TRBJ1-1,TRBV18,CASSQGGNTEAFF,TGTGCCAGCTCACAGGGGGGGAACACTGAAGCTTTCTTT
once,TRBD2,TRBJ2-1,TRBV6-5,CASRLAGSLNEQFF,TGTGCCAGTAGATTAGCGGGTTCACTCAATGAGCAGTTCTTC
-,TRBD2,TRBJ2-3,TRBV9,CASSLGLAYTDTQYF,TGTGCCAGCAGCCTTGGACTAGCATACACAGATACGCAGTATTTT
-,TRBD1,TRBJ2-5,TRBV29-1,CSGDGTGIGETQYF,TGCAGCGGAGACGGGACAGGCATCGGGGAGACCCAGTACTTC
-,TRBD2,TRBJ2-2,TRBV28,CASSFRTSGPYGELFF,TGTGCCAGCAGCTTCCGGACTAGCGGGCCCTACGGGGAGCTGTTTTTT
-,-,TRBJ2-6,TRBV15,CATSRTDPLVLTF,TGTGCCACCAGCAGGACAGACCCCCTGGTCCTGACTTTC
few,-,TRBJ1-5,TRBV18,CASSLGGAGNQPQHF,TGTGCCAGCTCTCTAGGGGGGGCGGGCAATCAGCCCCAGCATTTT
-,-,TRBJ2-2,TRBV19,CASSIDNGVPNTGELFF,TGTGCCAGTAGTATAGATAATGGGGTCCCGAACACCGGGGAGCTGTTTTTT